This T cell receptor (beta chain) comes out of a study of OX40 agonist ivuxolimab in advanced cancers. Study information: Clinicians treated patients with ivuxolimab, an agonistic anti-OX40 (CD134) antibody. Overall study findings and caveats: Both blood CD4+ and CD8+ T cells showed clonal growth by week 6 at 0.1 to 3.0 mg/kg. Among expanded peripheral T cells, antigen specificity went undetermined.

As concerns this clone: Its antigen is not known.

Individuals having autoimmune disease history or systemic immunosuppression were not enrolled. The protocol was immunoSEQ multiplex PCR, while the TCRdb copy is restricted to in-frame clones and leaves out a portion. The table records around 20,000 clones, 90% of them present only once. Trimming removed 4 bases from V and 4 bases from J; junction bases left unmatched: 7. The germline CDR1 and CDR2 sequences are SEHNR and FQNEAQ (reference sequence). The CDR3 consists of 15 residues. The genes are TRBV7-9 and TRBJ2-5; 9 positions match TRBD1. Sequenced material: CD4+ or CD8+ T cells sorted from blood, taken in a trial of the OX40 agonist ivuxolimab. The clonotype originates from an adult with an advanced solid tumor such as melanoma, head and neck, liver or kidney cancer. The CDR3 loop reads CASSSPWTGAETQYF. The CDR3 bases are TGTGCCAGCAGCTCCCCTTGGACAGGGGCAGAGACCCAGTACTTC.